This passage covers 32 T cell receptor beta chains from one sample sequenced in a study of blood T cell repertoires in COVID-19. Measured with immunoSEQ multiplex PCR; TCRdb has only the in-frame clones, and not every one. The sample carries roughly 250,000 clones, around 89% recorded once. Material for sequencing was peripheral blood. The receptors derive from a man aged 60 to 75 who had recovered from COVID-19.

The rearrangement uses TRBV7-2 and TRBJ2-3; 7 bases align to TRBD2. The ends lost 2 bases at V and 2 bases at J; junction bases unmatched: 7. CDR1 and CDR2 from the germline V gene are SGHTA and FQGNSA. The CDR3 runs 16 residues. CDR3 nucleotide sequence: TGTGCCAGCAGCTTAAAGTTGGGGGGGGTCACAGATACGCAGTATTTT. This codes for CASSLKLGGVTDTQYF.

The chain has TRBV6-2 or TRBV6-3 and TRBJ2-7; 12 bases fit TRBD2. The CDR3 has 16 amino acids. Germline V CDR1 and CDR2: MNHEY, SVGEGT. The V segment lost 2 bases and the J segment 5 bases; nucleotides outside the gene matches: 7. The CDR3, as DNA: TGTGCCAGCAGTTACCTGCCTAGCGGGGGGGCCCACGAGCAGTACTTC. It is translated as CASSYLPSGGAHEQYF.

The chain employs TRBV6-6 and TRBJ1-1, with 8 bases fitting TRBD1. V lost 6 bases to trimming and J lost 5 bases; unmatched junction nucleotides: 14. Looked up from germline, CDR1 is MNHNY and CDR2 is SVGAGI (reference sequence). CDR3 length: 16 residues. Written as DNA, the CDR3 is TGTGCCAGCAGAACAGGCTCCACAGGGGGGTTTACTGAAGCTTTCTTT. It encodes CASRTGSTGGFTEAFF.

The chain combines TRBV9 with TRBJ2-1, with 10 nucleotides matching TRBD2. From germline, CDR1 is SGDLS and CDR2 YYNGEE. CDR3 length: 15 amino acids. The ends lost 4 bases at V and 0 bases at J; junction bases unmatched: 1. Here the CDR3 reads CASSWTSGSYNEQFF. The CDR3 bases are TGTGCCAGCAGCTGGACTAGCGGCTCCTACAATGAGCAGTTCTTC.

V is TRBV5-4 and J is TRBJ2-1, with 12 nucleotides matching TRBD2. The germline V gene encodes CDR1 SGHNT and CDR2 YYREEE (reference sequence). V trimming: 4 bases; J trimming: 3 bases; junction bases outside the gene matches: 11. The CDR3 totals 18 residues. Here the CDR3 DNA reads TGTGCCAGCAGCGGAGGACTAGCGGGGCCAGGGGGCTACAATGAGCAGTTCTTC. Amino acids: CASSGGLAGPGGYNEQFF. The full variable domain, completed using reference TRBV5-4 and TRBJ2-1, is ETGVTQSPTHLIKTRGQQVTLRCSSQSGHNTVSWYQQALGQGPQFIFQYYREEENGRGNFPPRFSGLQFPNYSSELNVNALELDDSALYLCASSGGLAGPGGYNEQFFGPGTRLTVL.

V gene TRBV5-1 combines with J gene TRBJ2-2; TRBD1 matches at 11 bases. This CDR3 comprises 16 residues. Germline-derived CDR1 and CDR2 are SGHRS and YFSETQ. Trimming cost V 2 bases and J 4 bases; bases outside gene matches: 4. Here the CDR3 DNA reads TGCGCCAGCAGCTTACCGGGACAGGGGGGCACCGGGGAGCTGTTTTTT. Translating gives CASSLPGQGGTGELFF.

This chain uses TRBV5-6 with TRBJ2-3; the match to TRBD1 covers 8 bases. The V and J ends lost 4 bases and 5 bases, in that order; junction bases with no gene match: 3. Germline CDR1 is SGHDT and CDR2 is YYEEEE. The CDR3 is 13 amino acids. CDR3 nucleotides: TGTGCCAGCAGCCTGACAGGGGTAGATACGCAGTATTTT. Protein product: CASSLTGVDTQYF.

The CDR3 here is CAWSYRGLREKLFF. CDR3 coding DNA: TGTGCCTGGAGCTACAGGGGGTTGAGGGAAAAACTGTTTTTT. The V gene is TRBV30, the J gene TRBJ1-4; TRBD1 aligns across 8 bases. The J segment lost 8 bases and the V segment lost 3 bases, leaving 8 bases of the junction unmatched. The length of the CDR3 is 14 residues. Germline V gene sequence: CDR1 GTSNPN, CDR2 SVGIG (reference sequence). The full variable domain, completed using reference TRBV30 and TRBJ1-4, is SQTIHQWPATLVQPVGSPLSLECTVEGTSNPNLYWYRQAAGRGLQLLFYSVGIGQISSEVPQNLSASRPQDRQFILSSKKLLLSDSGFYLCAWSYRGLREKLFFGSGTQLSVL.

The J gene is TRBJ1-1, the V gene TRBV11-2; no clear D gene. This CDR3 contains 16 residues. V was pared by 3 bases and J by 1 base, with 15 bases between. Germline CDR1 is SGHAT and CDR2 is FQNNGV. The CDR3 here is CASSFGSLRPNTEAFF. The CDR3 coding sequence is TGTGCCAGCAGCTTCGGGTCCCTTCGACCGAACACTGAAGCTTTCTTT.

J is TRBJ2-1 and V is TRBV6-6; 13 bases line up with TRBD2. CDR1 MNHNY and CDR2 SVGAGI come from the germline V gene (reference sequence). V was clipped by 5 bases and J by 4 bases; unmatched bases: 17. This CDR3 contains 20 residues. The CDR3 bases are TGTGCCAGCAGTCCCCGGACTAGCGGGGGCCATTCGAGGGGGTACAATGAGCAGTTCTTC. Translated: CASSPRTSGGHSRGYNEQFF.

This chain connects TRBV27 to TRBJ2-1; maybe TRBD1 (6 bases). The CDR3 sequence is 15 residues long. The V gene lost 0 bases and the J gene lost 3 bases, with 9 bases spanning the gap. Germline-derived CDR1 and CDR2 are MNHEY and SMNVEV (reference sequence). The CDR3 region has the DNA TGTGCCAGCAGTTTATCGGGGGCCCTCTACAATGAGCAGTTCTTC. It specifies CASSLSGALYNEQFF.

This chain connects TRBV6-2 or TRBV6-3 to TRBJ2-1; D perhaps matches TRBD2 (6 bases). The CDR3 runs 15 residues. The ends were cut back, 2 bases at V and 0 bases at J, with 8 bases in the middle. The germline CDR1 and CDR2 sequences are MNHEY and SVGEGT. The CDR3 bases are TGTGCCAGCAGTTACGCGGGGAGCTCCTACAATGAGCAGTTCTTC. This encodes CASSYAGSSYNEQFF.

The V gene is TRBV4-1, the J gene TRBJ2-7, with 10 bases fitting TRBD1. This CDR3 is built from 15 residues. V was pared by 4 bases and J by 2 bases, with 5 bases of the junction left unmatched. Germline V lookup: CDR1 MGHRA, CDR2 YSYEKL. The CDR3 here is CASSPRDRGTYEQYF. CDR3 sequence (DNA): TGCGCCAGCAGCCCCCGGGACAGGGGCACCTACGAGCAGTACTTC.

This sequence joins TRBV3-1 (or the pseudogene TRBV3-2) and TRBJ2-7; D gene ambiguous. The CDR3 is made up of 13 amino acids. The V gene's germline CDR1 is LGHDT and CDR2 YNNKEL (reference sequence). Deletions cut 1 base from V and 6 bases from J, with 10 bases between. The CDR3 protein is CASSQVEFGEQYF. CDR3 DNA: TGTGCCAGCAGCCAAGTCGAGTTCGGCGAGCAGTACTTC.

This clone was picked up one time. V usage is TRBV5-1 and J usage is TRBJ2-3; D call uncertain. Per germline, CDR1 SGHRS and CDR2 YFSETQ. V was trimmed by 0 bases and J by 5 bases, leaving 10 bases between them. There are 14 residues in the CDR3. DNA of the CDR3: TGCGCCAGCAGCTTGGCTGGGCCGGAAGATACGCAGTATTTT. It specifies CASSLAGPEDTQYF.

The chain recombines TRBV6-5 with TRBJ1-1; D is unresolved. CDR3 size: 14 residues. Per germline, CDR1 MNHEY and CDR2 SVGAGI. V was trimmed by 8 bases and J by 6 bases, leaving 19 bases between them. DNA of the CDR3: TGTGCCAGCGCTGTACGCACGGGTGTTGCTGAAGCTTTCTTT. Amino acid sequence: CASAVRTGVAEAFF.

The chain couples TRBV4-2 to TRBJ1-1; possibly TRBD1 for D (5 bases). Trimming shortened V by 3 bases and J by 0 bases, and 11 bases separated the two germline ends. Germline V gene data show CDR1 as LGHNA and CDR2 as YNFKEQ. This CDR3 has 15 residues. The CDR3 DNA sequence: TGTGCCAGCAGCCATCGGGGGTTTATGAACACTGAAGCTTTCTTT. It codes for CASSHRGFMNTEAFF.

The CDR3 reads CASSGGQGRGNQPQHF. The CDR3 bases are TGTGCCAGTAGTGGAGGGCAGGGACGCGGCAATCAGCCCCAGCATTTT. This rearrangement joins TRBV19 to TRBJ1-5, with D possibly matching TRBD1 (5 bases). CDR3 length: 16 residues. Germline-derived CDR1 and CDR2 are LNHDA and SQIVND (reference sequence). V was clipped by 5 bases and J by 2 bases, with 16 bases between them.

The rearrangement joins TRBV7-2 to TRBJ1-2; D is perhaps TRBD1 (5 bases). The germline gives CDR1 SGHTA, CDR2 FQGNSA. This CDR3 is built from 14 residues. The V gene lost 7 bases and the J gene lost 5 bases, with 17 bases spanning the gap. The CDR3 here is CASTLTGGFYGYTF. The CDR3 bases are TGTGCCAGCACCCTGACGGGGGGGTTTTATGGCTACACCTTC.

The chain couples TRBV2 to TRBJ2-2, with a possible D match to TRBD1 (6 bases). With 7 bases removed from V and 5 bases from J, the gap between germline ends came to 8 bases. Per the germline V gene, CDR1 is SNHLY and CDR2 is FYNNEI. The CDR3 runs to 12 residues. The CDR3 loop is CASIGQTGELFF. CDR3 nucleotides: TGTGCCAGCATCGGACAGACCGGGGAGCTGTTTTTT.

This clone was recorded once. The chain employs TRBV7-9 and TRBJ2-1; possibly TRBD1 for D (6 bases). V was trimmed by 5 bases and J by 5 bases, leaving 16 bases between them. CDR1 and CDR2 from the germline V gene are SEHNR and FQNEAQ (reference sequence). This CDR3 has 15 residues. As DNA, the CDR3 is TGTGCCAGCAGCCCCCCCGGGACACTCAACAATGAGCAGTTCTTC. Translating gives CASSPPGTLNNEQFF.

This sequence joins TRBV19 and TRBJ1-5, with D possibly matching TRBD1 (6 bases). Germline CDR1 and CDR2: LNHDA and SQIVND (reference sequence). The V and J ends lost 6 bases and 0 bases respectively, with 15 bases between them. The CDR3 extends over 16 amino acids. This chain's CDR3 is CASRDSSTFSNQPQHF. Written as DNA, the CDR3 is TGTGCCAGTAGGGACAGTTCAACGTTTAGCAATCAGCCCCAGCATTTT. Supplemented by reference TRBV19 and TRBJ1-5, the full variable domain reads DGGITQSPKYLFRKEGQNVTLSCEQNLNHDAMYWYRQDPGQGLRLIYYSQIVNDFQKGDIAEGYSVSREKKESFPLTVTSAQKNPTAFYLCASRDSSTFSNQPQHFGDGTRLSIL.

The rearrangement joins TRBV9 to TRBJ2-1, with TRBD2 matching 10 bases. The V gene end was trimmed by 4 bases and the J gene end by 7 bases; junction bases not matched to a gene: 11. The CDR3 runs 16 residues. The V gene's germline CDR1 is SGDLS and CDR2 YYNGEE. The DNA for the CDR3 is TGTGCCAGCAGCCCGAGGGCCAGCGGGGGGGGAAATGAGCAGTTCTTC. Its translation: CASSPRASGGGNEQFF.

This clone was seen more than once but under ten times. This chain connects TRBV6-1 to TRBJ2-7, with D unclear. With 3 bases removed from V and 4 bases from J, the gap between germline ends came to 7 bases. The germline V gene encodes CDR1 MNHNS and CDR2 SASEGT. This CDR3 region has 12 residues. DNA of the CDR3: TGTGCCAGCAGTGATTATAGATACGAGCAGTACTTC. Its protein is CASSDYRYEQYF.

This chain links TRBV24-1 with TRBJ2-1, with TRBD1 as a possible D gene (6 bases). The CDR3 has 16 residues. The V end was cut by 3 bases, the J end by 2 bases, with 13 bases between. The germline V gene encodes CDR1 KGHDR and CDR2 SFDVKD. Here the CDR3 reads CATSDADRFPYNEQFF. The CDR3 DNA follows: TGTGCCACCAGTGATGCCGACAGGTTTCCCTACAATGAGCAGTTCTTC.

The CDR3 region has the DNA TGTGCCAGCAGCTTGACAGGGTCTGACAATCAGCCCCAGCATTTT. This codes for CASSLTGSDNQPQHF. The chain carries TRBV7-9 and TRBJ1-5; the match to TRBD1 covers 7 bases. The CDR3 extends over 15 amino acids. V trimming: 3 bases; J trimming: 3 bases; junction bases outside the gene matches: 5. Per germline, CDR1 SEHNR and CDR2 FQNEAQ (reference sequence).

The V gene is TRBV6-5, the J gene TRBJ2-2; 12 nucleotides align to TRBD2. With 6 bases clipped from V and 4 bases from J, the junction kept 3 bases outside the gene matches. The CDR3 spans 15 residues. Looked up from germline, CDR1 is MNHEY and CDR2 is SVGAGI. CDR3 loop: CASRGTSGFTGELFF. CDR3 sequence (DNA): TGTGCCAGCAGAGGGACTAGCGGGTTCACCGGGGAGCTGTTTTTT.

The genes are TRBV5-1 and TRBJ1-1; no clear D. The CDR3 is 14 amino acids. Germline V CDR1 and CDR2: SGHRS, YFSETQ. V was shortened by 1 base and J by 0 bases, with 7 bases between the two germline ends. This CDR3 reads CASSLQVLNTEAFF. Written as DNA, the CDR3 is TGCGCCAGCAGCTTGCAGGTCCTGAACACTGAAGCTTTCTTT.

The rearrangement joins TRBV6-5 to TRBJ2-5; TRBD2 aligns across 11 bases. V trimming: 7 bases; J trimming: 8 bases; junction bases outside the gene matches: 9. The CDR3 spans 14 residues. Germline CDR1 MNHEY, CDR2 SVGAGI. CDR3 sequence (DNA): TGTGCCAGCAAAACCCTAGCGGGGGGTGACACCCAGTACTTC. Amino acid sequence: CASKTLAGGDTQYF.

This chain connects TRBV12-3 or TRBV12-4 to TRBJ1-1; D remains unclear. The CDR3 runs 12 residues. Trimming shortened V by 6 bases and J by 5 bases, and 10 bases separated the two germline ends. CDR3 residues: CASRPGMTEAFF. The CDR3 nucleotides are TGTGCCAGCAGGCCAGGAATGACTGAAGCTTTCTTT.

V and J are TRBV19 and TRBJ1-4; D is undetermined. The CDR3 extends over 14 amino acids. The germline V and J ends were trimmed by 7 bases and 5 bases, with 14 bases remaining between them. Germline V gene lookup returns CDR1 LNHDA and CDR2 SQIVND (reference sequence). As DNA, the CDR3 is TGTGCCAGTAATGGGCCATATTCAAATGAAAAACTGTTTTTT. Translating it yields CASNGPYSNEKLFF.

This chain links TRBV15 with TRBJ2-3, with 11 bases aligning to TRBD2. This CDR3 spans 19 amino acids. V shed 0 bases and J 1 base; nucleotides not matched to a gene: 9. Germline lookup yields CDR1 LNHNV and CDR2 YYDKDF (reference sequence). The CDR3 loop is CATSRDPLTSGARTDTQYF. The DNA for the CDR3 is TGTGCCACCAGCAGAGATCCCCTGACTAGCGGGGCCCGCACAGATACGCAGTATTTT.